The clone carrying this TCR beta chain was picked up a small number of times. The data originate from a study of T-cell memory formation after mild COVID-19. MiXCR, applied by TCRdb to the 5' RACE reads, yields one record per CDR3 protein. The table has 110,000 to 150,000 distinct CDR3 sequences, under 30% seen once. This CDR3 has 16 residues. The V and J ends lost 5 bases and 6 bases respectively, with 21 bases between them. CDR1 is SEHNR and CDR2 is FQNEAQ in the germline V gene (reference sequence). The sequence was collected from an adult woman who had mild COVID-19 (a few samples of this study predate the infection). Cell type and time point are not known. The chain employs TRBV7-9 and TRBJ2-3; D uncertain. The sample comprised PBMCs or a T cell subset sorted from them (not recorded which). Here the CDR3 reads CASSPITAHSSDTQYF. The CDR3 region has the DNA TGTGCCAGCAGCCCAATAACCGCTCATTCGTCGGATACGCAGTATTTT. The variable domain in full, completed from reference TRBV7-9 and TRBJ2-3, reads DTGVSQNPRHKITKRGQNVTFRCDPISEHNRLYWYRQTLGQGPEFLTYFQNEAQLEKSRLLSDRFSAERPKGSFSTLEIQRTEQGDSAMYLCASSPITAHSSDTQYFGPGTRLTVL.